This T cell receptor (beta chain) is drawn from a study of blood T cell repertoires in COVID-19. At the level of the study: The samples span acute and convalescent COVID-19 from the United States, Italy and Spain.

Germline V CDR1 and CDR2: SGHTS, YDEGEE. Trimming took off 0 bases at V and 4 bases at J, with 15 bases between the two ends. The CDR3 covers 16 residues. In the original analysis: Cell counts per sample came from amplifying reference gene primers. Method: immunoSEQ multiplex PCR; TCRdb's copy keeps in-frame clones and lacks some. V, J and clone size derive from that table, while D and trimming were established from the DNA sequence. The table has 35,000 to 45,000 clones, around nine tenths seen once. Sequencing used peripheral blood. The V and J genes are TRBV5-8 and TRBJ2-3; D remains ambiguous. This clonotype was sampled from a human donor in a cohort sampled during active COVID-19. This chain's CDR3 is CASSLDSPTVPDTQYF. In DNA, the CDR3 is TGTGCCAGCAGCTTGGACAGCCCCACAGTTCCAGATACGCAGTATTTT.